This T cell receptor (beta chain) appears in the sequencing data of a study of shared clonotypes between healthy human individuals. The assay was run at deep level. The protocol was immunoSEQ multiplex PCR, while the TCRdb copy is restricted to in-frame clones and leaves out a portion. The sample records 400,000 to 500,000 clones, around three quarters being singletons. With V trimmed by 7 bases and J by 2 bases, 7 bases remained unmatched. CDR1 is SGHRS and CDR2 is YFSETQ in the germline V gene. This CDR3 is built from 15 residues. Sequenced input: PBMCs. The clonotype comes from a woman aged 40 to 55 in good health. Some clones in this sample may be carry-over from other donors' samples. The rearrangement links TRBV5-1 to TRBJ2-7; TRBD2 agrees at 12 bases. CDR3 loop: CASVPLAGGPYEQYF. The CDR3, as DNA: TGCGCCAGCGTACCGCTAGCGGGAGGGCCCTACGAGCAGTACTTC.